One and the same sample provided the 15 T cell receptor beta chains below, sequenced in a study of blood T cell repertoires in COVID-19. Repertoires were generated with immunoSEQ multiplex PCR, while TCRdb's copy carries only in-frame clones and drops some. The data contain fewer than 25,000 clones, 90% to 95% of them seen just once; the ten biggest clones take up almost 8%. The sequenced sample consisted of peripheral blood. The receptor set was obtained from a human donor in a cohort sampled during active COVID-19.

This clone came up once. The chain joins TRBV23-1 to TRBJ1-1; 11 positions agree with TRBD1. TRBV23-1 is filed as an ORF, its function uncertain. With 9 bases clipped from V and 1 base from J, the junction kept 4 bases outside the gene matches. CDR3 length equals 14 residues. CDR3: CASGQGAKNTEAFF. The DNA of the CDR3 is TGCGCCAGTGGACAGGGGGCGAAGAACACTGAAGCTTTCTTT.

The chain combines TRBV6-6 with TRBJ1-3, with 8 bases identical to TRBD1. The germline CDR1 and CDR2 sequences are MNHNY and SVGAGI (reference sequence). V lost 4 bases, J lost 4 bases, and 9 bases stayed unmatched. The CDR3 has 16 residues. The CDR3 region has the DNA TGTGCCAGCAGTTCCTTTCGACAGGGGACCGGAAACACCATATATTTT. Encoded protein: CASSSFRQGTGNTIYF.

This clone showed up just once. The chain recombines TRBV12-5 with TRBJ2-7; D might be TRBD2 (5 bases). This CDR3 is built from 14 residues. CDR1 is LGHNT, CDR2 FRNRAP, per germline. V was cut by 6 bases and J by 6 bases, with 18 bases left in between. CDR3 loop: CASGENGVLGEQYF. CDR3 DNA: TGTGCTAGTGGGGAGAACGGGGTACTTGGCGAGCAGTACTTC.

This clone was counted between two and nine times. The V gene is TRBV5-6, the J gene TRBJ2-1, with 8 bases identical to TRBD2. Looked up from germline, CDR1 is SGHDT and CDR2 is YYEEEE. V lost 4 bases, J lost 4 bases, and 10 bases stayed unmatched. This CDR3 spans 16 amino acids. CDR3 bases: TGTGCCAGCAGCCCCTCGGGTAGCGGGGAGTACAATGAGCAGTTCTTC. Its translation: CASSPSGSGEYNEQFF.

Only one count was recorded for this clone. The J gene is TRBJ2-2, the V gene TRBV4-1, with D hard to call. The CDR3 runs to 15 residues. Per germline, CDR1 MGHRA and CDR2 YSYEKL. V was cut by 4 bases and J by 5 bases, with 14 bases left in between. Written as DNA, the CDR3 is TGCGCCAGCAGCCCCGGTACAGACGTAACCGGGGAGCTGTTTTTT. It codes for CASSPGTDVTGELFF.

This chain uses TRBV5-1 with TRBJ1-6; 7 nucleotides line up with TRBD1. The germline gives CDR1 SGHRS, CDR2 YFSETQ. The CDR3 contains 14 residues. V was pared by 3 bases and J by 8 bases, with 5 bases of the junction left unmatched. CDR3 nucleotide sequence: TGCGCCAGCAGCTCCACAGGGGTGGATTCACCCCTCCACTTT. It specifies CASSSTGVDSPLHF.

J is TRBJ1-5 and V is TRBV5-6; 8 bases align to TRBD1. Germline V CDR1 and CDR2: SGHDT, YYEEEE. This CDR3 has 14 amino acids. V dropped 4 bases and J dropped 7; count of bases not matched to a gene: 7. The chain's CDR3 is CASSIGQGKQPQHF. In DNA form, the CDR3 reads TGTGCCAGCAGCATTGGACAGGGAAAGCAGCCCCAGCATTTT. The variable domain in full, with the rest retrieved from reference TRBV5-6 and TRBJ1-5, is DAGVTQSPTHLIKTRGQQVTLRCSPKSGHDTVSWYQQALGQGPQFIFQYYEEEERQRGNFPDRFSGHQFPNYSSELNVNALLLGDSALYLCASSIGQGKQPQHFGDGTRLSIL.

The CDR3, as DNA: TGCGCCAGCAGCTGGACAGGGAGCCAAGAGACCCAGTACTTC. Its translation is CASSWTGSQETQYF. The genes are TRBV5-1 and TRBJ2-5; 8 positions agree with TRBD1. The germline V gene has CDR1 SGHRS and CDR2 YFSETQ. The CDR3 contains 14 residues. Losses at the gene ends were 3 bases for V and 1 base for J; bases not matched to a gene: 2.

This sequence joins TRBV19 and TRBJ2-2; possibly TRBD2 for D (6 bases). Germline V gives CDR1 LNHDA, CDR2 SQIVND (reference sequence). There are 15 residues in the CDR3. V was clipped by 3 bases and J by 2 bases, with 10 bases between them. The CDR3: CASSIGLPNTGELFF. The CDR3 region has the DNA TGTGCCAGTAGTATTGGACTACCTAACACCGGGGAGCTGTTTTTT.

In DNA form, the CDR3 reads TGTGCCAGCTCACCCGGGACAGGGCCTGGCTACACCTTC. Translation gives CASSPGTGPGYTF. This rearrangement joins TRBV18 to TRBJ1-2; 9 nucleotides agree with TRBD1. Germline CDR1 and CDR2: KGHSH and LQKENI. Trimming cost V 3 bases and J 7 bases; bases outside gene matches: 3. This CDR3 spans 13 amino acids.

CDR3 coding DNA: TGTGCCAGCAGGACCGAGGACAGGGTCGGTGAAAAACTGTTTTTT. Translating gives CASRTEDRVGEKLFF. V and J are TRBV28 and TRBJ1-4; TRBD1 matches 8 bases. Trimming removed 6 bases from V and 7 bases from J; junction bases left unmatched: 10. Germline assignment: CDR1 MDHEN and CDR2 SYDVKM. The CDR3 is 15 amino acids.

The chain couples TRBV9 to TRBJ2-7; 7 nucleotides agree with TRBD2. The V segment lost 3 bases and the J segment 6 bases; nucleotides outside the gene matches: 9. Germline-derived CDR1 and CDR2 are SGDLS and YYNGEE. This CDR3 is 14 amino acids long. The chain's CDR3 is CASSGGAGEGEQYF. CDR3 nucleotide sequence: TGTGCCAGCAGCGGTGGGGCCGGGGAGGGCGAGCAGTACTTC.

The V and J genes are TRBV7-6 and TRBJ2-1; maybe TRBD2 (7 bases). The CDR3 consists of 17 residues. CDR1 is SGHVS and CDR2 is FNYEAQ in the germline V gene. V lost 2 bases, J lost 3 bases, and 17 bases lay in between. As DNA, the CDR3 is TGTGCCAGCAGCTTATACCGGTGGGGGGGCAACTACAATGAGCAGTTCTTC. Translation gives CASSLYRWGGNYNEQFF.

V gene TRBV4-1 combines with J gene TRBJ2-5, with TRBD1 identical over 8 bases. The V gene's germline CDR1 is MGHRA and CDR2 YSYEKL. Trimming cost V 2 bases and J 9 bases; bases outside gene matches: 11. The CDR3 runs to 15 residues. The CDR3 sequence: CASSQKDRGQGAQYF. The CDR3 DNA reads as TGCGCCAGCAGCCAAAAAGACAGGGGTCAAGGTGCCCAGTACTTC.

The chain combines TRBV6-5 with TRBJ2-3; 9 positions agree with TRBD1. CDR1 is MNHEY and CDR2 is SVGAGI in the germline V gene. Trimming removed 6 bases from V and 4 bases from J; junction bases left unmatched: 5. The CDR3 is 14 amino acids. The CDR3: CASRGTGFSDTQYF. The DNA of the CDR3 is TGTGCCAGCAGGGGGACAGGGTTTTCAGATACGCAGTATTTT.